This record concerns one T cell receptor beta chain sequence. Its target is unknown. Isolated RNA was reverse transcribed in full, so expressed TCRB transcripts were sequenced. Method: immunoSEQ multiplex PCR; TCRdb's copy keeps in-frame clones and lacks some. The table records hundreds of thousands of clones, 11% to 15% of them present only once. CDR3 length equals 16 residues. V shed 1 base and J 9 bases; nucleotides not matched to a gene: 8. Germline V gives CDR1 SGHTA, CDR2 FQGTGA. The data were obtained in a study of beta chain features in type 1 diabetes. The collection from each donor was one heparinised blood draw averaging about 116 mL. Staining for CD45RO/CCR7/CD25/CD127/CD95/CD27 allowed sorting of CD4+ naive, central memory, regulatory and stem cell-like memory cells. Study-level findings and limits: Shortening of TCRB CDR3s, moderate but significant, appeared in all four CD4+ subsets of Type 1 diabetes patients. Any HLA-type effect on TCRB rearrangement remained unresolved here. Although PCR might favor shorter templates, it would do so equally in patients and controls.

This TCR came from a man younger than 35 with type 1 diabetes. This chain uses TRBV7-3 with TRBJ2-1; 11 positions agree with TRBD2. Sequences were obtained from naive CD4+ T cells from blood. The CDR3, as DNA: TGTGCCAGCAGCTTAAGGGCTAGCGGGGGGCCTATTGAGCAGTTCTTC. Translating it yields CASSLRASGGPIEQFF.